This T cell receptor beta chain was recovered during a study of blood T cell repertoires in COVID-19. Sequencing was performed with immunoSEQ multiplex PCR; in TCRdb, only in-frame clones are kept and a portion is missing. The sample lists about 17,000 clones, about 81% occurring once. The germline gives CDR1 SGHAT, CDR2 FQNNGV. V was cut by 4 bases and J by 1 base, with 10 bases left in between. There are 14 residues in the CDR3. This rearrangement joins TRBV11-2 to TRBJ1-2; no firm D call. Sequencing was done on a sample of peripheral blood. The source is a man between 60 and 75 years old with acute or convalescent COVID-19. The CDR3 region has the DNA TGTGCCAGCAGCTCCCAGAGGAATAACTATGGCTACACCTTC. It specifies CASSSQRNNYGYTF.